Presented here are 26 T cell receptor beta chains from one specimen sequenced in a study of T cell responses to AZD1222 COVID-19 vaccine. The table came from immunoSEQ multiplex PCR; TCRdb's copy has only in-frame clones and leaves some out. The repertoire consists of some 130,000 clones, with 88% occurring once and the leading ten covering about 6%. Sequences were derived from peripheral blood, sampled 28 days after the second AZD1222 dose. These receptor sequences come from an adult who received the AZD1222 COVID-19 vaccine.

The rearrangement uses TRBV2 and TRBJ1-5, with D perhaps matching TRBD1 (6 bases). Germline V gives CDR1 SNHLY, CDR2 FYNNEI. The V end lost 4 bases, the J end lost 5 bases, and 15 bases lay between the germline ends. This CDR3 is built from 15 residues. CDR3 DNA sequence: TGTGCCAGCAGTGTATTTTCGGGGGCGGATCAGCCCCAGCATTTT. It yields the protein CASSVFSGADQPQHF.

The chain recombines TRBV5-5 with TRBJ1-3; unclear D gene. Trimming removed 4 bases at V and 4 bases at J, with 15 bases between. Germline CDR1 and CDR2: SGHKS and YYEKEE (reference sequence). The CDR3 runs 15 residues. This chain's CDR3 is CASSLERVTGNTIYF. Here the CDR3 DNA reads TGTGCCAGCAGCCTGGAGAGGGTAACGGGAAACACCATATATTTT.

The rearrangement uses TRBV6-1 and TRBJ2-7; TRBD1 agrees at 8 bases. The CDR3 has 14 amino acids. The J segment lost 6 bases and the V segment lost 5 bases, leaving 9 bases of the junction unmatched. Germline V CDR1 and CDR2: MNHNS, SASEGT. CDR3 sequence (DNA): TGTGCCAGCAGTTCCCCGGACAGGGAAGGCGAGCAGTACTTC. Protein sequence: CASSSPDREGEQYF.

The V call is TRBV18, the J call TRBJ1-1; 7 positions agree with TRBD1. Trimming at V came to 8 bases and at J to 3 bases, leaving 6 bases not matched to a gene. CDR1 is KGHSH, CDR2 LQKENI, per germline. The CDR3 spans 13 residues. The CDR3 loop is CASAQGRDTEAFF. DNA for the CDR3: TGTGCCAGCGCACAGGGGCGGGACACTGAAGCTTTCTTT.

The chain recombines TRBV6-5 with TRBJ1-4; 9 bases map to TRBD1. Germline lookup yields CDR1 MNHEY and CDR2 SVGAGI. The CDR3 loop spans 15 amino acids. The V segment lost 6 bases and the J segment 5 bases; nucleotides outside the gene matches: 7. CDR3 DNA sequence: TGTGCCAGCAGGACCCGGGACAGGGTAAATGAAAAACTGTTTTTT. It encodes CASRTRDRVNEKLFF.

The CDR3 DNA is TGTGCCAGCAGCTTACGATGGTCTAGCGGGGGAGAGACCCAGTACTTC. Its protein is CASSLRWSSGGETQYF. The V call is TRBV7-2, the J call TRBJ2-5, with 10 bases that match TRBD2. The V gene end was trimmed by 2 bases and the J gene end by 4 bases; junction bases not matched to a gene: 7. Germline assignment: CDR1 SGHTA and CDR2 FQGNSA. The CDR3 loop spans 16 amino acids.

This chain uses TRBV6-5 with TRBJ2-7, with D maybe TRBD1 (6 bases). Trimming cost V 9 bases and J 3 bases, with 15 bases left between them. Germline V gene data show CDR1 as MNHEY and CDR2 as SVGAGI. The CDR3 length is 13 residues. CDR3 sequence (DNA): TGTGCCAGTCTAGCAGGGGCCTACTACGAGCAGTACTTC. Amino acid sequence: CASLAGAYYEQYF.

The count of this clone is one. The chain couples TRBV5-1 to TRBJ1-1; D is possibly TRBD1 (6 bases). Germline V gene sequence: CDR1 SGHRS, CDR2 YFSETQ. Trimming stripped 4 bases from V and 0 bases from J, with 10 bases between. The CDR3 length is 14 residues. The CDR3 DNA follows: TGCGCCAGCAGCGCAGACAGGATGAACACTGAAGCTTTCTTT. It codes for CASSADRMNTEAFF.

This clone was counted between two and nine times. The V call is TRBV5-5, the J call TRBJ2-7; no firm D call. This CDR3 has 16 amino acids. From germline, CDR1 is SGHKS and CDR2 YYEKEE (reference sequence). V was cut by 0 bases and J by 2 bases, with 15 bases left in between. The CDR3 loop is CASSLDSRTETYEQYF. The DNA for the CDR3 is TGTGCCAGCAGCTTGGATTCCAGGACCGAAACCTACGAGCAGTACTTC.

The chain combines TRBV4-1 with TRBJ1-5, with no clear D. The germline gives CDR1 MGHRA, CDR2 YSYEKL. The CDR3 length is 12 residues. V was cut by 3 bases and J by 4 bases, with 4 bases left in between. CDR3 residues: CASSHSNQPQHF. The CDR3 DNA is TGCGCCAGCAGCCATTCAAATCAGCCCCAGCATTTT.

This chain connects TRBV7-6 to TRBJ2-1; D gene unclear. V shed 5 bases and J shed 10 bases, with 9 bases lying between them. CDR1 is SGHVS and CDR2 is FNYEAQ in the germline V gene. This CDR3 has 11 amino acids. CDR3 protein: CASSLRREQFF. The CDR3 region has the DNA TGTGCCAGCAGCCTTCGACGAGAGCAGTTCTTC.

The chain carries TRBV2 and TRBJ1-4, with 10 bases matching TRBD1. The germline CDR1 and CDR2 sequences are SNHLY and FYNNEI. This CDR3 has 14 amino acids. The J segment lost 7 bases and the V segment lost 8 bases, leaving 7 bases of the junction unmatched. CDR3 coding DNA: TGTGCCAGCGGGAGACAGGGGGCTCTTGAAAAACTGTTTTTT. Encoded protein: CASGRQGALEKLFF. Complete variable domain (other parts from reference TRBV2 and TRBJ1-4): EPEVTQTPSHQVTQMGQEVILRCVPISNHLYFYWYRQILGQKVEFLVSFYNNEISEKSEIFDDQFSVERPDGSNFTLKIRSTKLEDSAMYFCASGRQGALEKLFFGSGTQLSVL.

The chain couples TRBV6-5 to TRBJ1-1; maybe TRBD1 (6 bases). CDR3 length equals 15 residues. With 2 bases removed from V and 5 bases from J, the gap between germline ends came to 15 bases. The germline V gene has CDR1 MNHEY and CDR2 SVGAGI. This CDR3 is CASSYNPGVETEAFF. The DNA for the CDR3 is TGTGCCAGCAGTTACAATCCAGGGGTAGAGACTGAAGCTTTCTTT.

The genes are TRBV28 and TRBJ2-7, with 9 nucleotides matching TRBD2. J lost 3 bases, V lost 3 bases, and 9 bases had no gene match. CDR3 length: 16 amino acids. Germline-derived CDR1 and CDR2 are MDHEN and SYDVKM. CDR3 DNA: TGTGCCAGCAGTTTTGCGAGCGGGAGGCCCAACTACGAGCAGTACTTC. It specifies CASSFASGRPNYEQYF.

This clone came up once. Here the CDR3 DNA reads TGTGCCTGGAGTAAAAGGGACAGGGGGGACCACGAGCAGTACTTC. Its protein is CAWSKRDRGDHEQYF. The V and J genes are TRBV30 and TRBJ2-7, with 11 bases identical to TRBD1. Looked up from germline, CDR1 is GTSNPN and CDR2 is SVGIG (reference sequence). The CDR3 has 15 amino acids. V was clipped by 2 bases and J by 5 bases; unmatched bases: 8.

V is TRBV5-1 and J is TRBJ2-2; no firm D call. The CDR3 runs to 12 residues. Trimming left V 0 bases short and J 6 bases short, with 3 bases between. CDR1 is SGHRS and CDR2 is YFSETQ in the germline V gene. For the CDR3, the DNA is TGCGCCAGCAGCTTGGGTCCCGGGGAGCTGTTTTTT. It is translated as CASSLGPGELFF.

The chain recombines TRBV3-1 (or the pseudogene TRBV3-2) with TRBJ2-3; TRBD2 aligns across 10 bases. The CDR3 totals 16 residues. The junction had 9 bases not matched to a gene; V was cut back by 7 bases and J by 2 bases. The V gene's germline CDR1 is LGHDT and CDR2 YNNKEL (reference sequence). Written as DNA, the CDR3 is TGTGCCAGCACCATGAGACTAGCGGGTCACACAGATACGCAGTATTTT. It specifies CASTMRLAGHTDTQYF.

The rearrangement joins TRBV5-1 to TRBJ1-1; D gene unclear. The CDR3 sequence is 13 residues long. The germline CDR1 and CDR2 sequences are SGHRS and YFSETQ. Trimming removed 4 bases at V and 2 bases at J, with 9 bases between. CDR3 loop: CASSPSHNTEAFF. CDR3 in DNA: TGCGCCAGCAGCCCGTCACATAACACTGAAGCTTTCTTT.

V usage is TRBV9 and J usage is TRBJ1-4; weak D call: TRBD1 (5 bases). V was cut by 3 bases and J by 5 bases, with 11 bases left in between. The CDR3 length is 14 residues. Germline assignment: CDR1 SGDLS and CDR2 YYNGEE. The CDR3 here is CASSDRDGNEKLFF. Here the CDR3 DNA reads TGTGCCAGCAGCGACCGGGACGGAAATGAAAAACTGTTTTTT.

The V and J genes are TRBV5-4 and TRBJ2-1; D is perhaps TRBD1 (5 bases). The V end lost 3 bases, the J end lost 1 base, and 14 bases lay between the germline ends. This CDR3 contains 16 residues. In germline, CDR1 is SGHNT, CDR2 YYREEE (reference sequence). The CDR3 nucleotides read TGTGCCAGCAGCTCACCGCCGCAGGGATCCTACAATGAGCAGTTCTTC. Translating it yields CASSSPPQGSYNEQFF.

The chain recombines TRBV5-1 with TRBJ1-6, with TRBD1 identical over 9 bases. This CDR3 has 14 amino acids. The germline V gene encodes CDR1 SGHRS and CDR2 YFSETQ. Trimming cost V 4 bases and J 7 bases; bases outside gene matches: 3. In DNA form, the CDR3 reads TGCGCCAGCAGCCAACAGGGGGCCAATTCACCCCTCCACTTT. Translation: CASSQQGANSPLHF.

The chain recombines TRBV5-6 with TRBJ1-5; 8 positions agree with TRBD1. Per the germline V gene, CDR1 is SGHDT and CDR2 is YYEEEE. Trimming cost V 0 bases and J 4 bases; bases outside gene matches: 3. The CDR3 consists of 15 residues. The CDR3 region has the DNA TGTGCCAGCAGCTTGGGGACAGGGCGAAATCAGCCCCAGCATTTT. Its translation: CASSLGTGRNQPQHF. Drawing the rest from reference TRBV5-6 and TRBJ1-5, the complete variable domain is DAGVTQSPTHLIKTRGQQVTLRCSPKSGHDTVSWYQQALGQGPQFIFQYYEEEERQRGNFPDRFSGHQFPNYSSELNVNALLLGDSALYLCASSLGTGRNQPQHFGDGTRLSIL.

V gene TRBV3-1 (or the pseudogene TRBV3-2) combines with J gene TRBJ1-2; D is ambiguous. V lost 1 base, J lost 3 bases, and 9 bases lay in between. The CDR3 contains 14 residues. Germline V gene data show CDR1 as LGHDT and CDR2 as YNNKEL (reference sequence). The CDR3 coding sequence is TGTGCCAGCAGCCAAGTGGAAGGTGACTATGGCTACACCTTC. Encoded protein: CASSQVEGDYGYTF.

The V and J genes are TRBV28 and TRBJ2-7; perhaps D is TRBD1 or TRBD2 (5 bases each). Germline loops: CDR1 MDHEN, CDR2 SYDVKM. This CDR3 has 14 amino acids. Trimming removed 5 bases at V and 5 bases at J, with 16 bases between. As DNA, the CDR3 is TGTGCCAGCAGTCGGGACCGAGGGGACGACGAGCAGTACTTC. This sequence encodes CASSRDRGDDEQYF. The entire variable domain, with the rest obtained from reference TRBV28 and TRBJ2-7, is as follows: DVKVTQSSRYLVKRTGEKVFLECVQDMDHENMFWYRQDPGLGLRLIYFSYDVKMKEKGDIPEGYSVSREKKERFSLILESASTNQTSMYLCASSRDRGDDEQYFGPGTRLTVT.

The chain uses TRBV6-5 and TRBJ2-7; 8 bases are a match to TRBD1. Germline values: CDR1 MNHEY, CDR2 SVGAGI. The CDR3 loop spans 12 amino acids. J lost 5 bases, V lost 7 bases, and 4 bases had no gene match. CDR3 region: CASTGQGHEQYF. The CDR3 region has the DNA TGTGCCAGCACAGGACAGGGCCACGAGCAGTACTTC.

The genes are TRBV6-6 and TRBJ1-1; D is undetermined. Germline assignment: CDR1 MNHNY and CDR2 SVGAGI (reference sequence). The V gene lost 2 bases and the J gene lost 9 bases, with 10 bases spanning the gap. CDR3 length: 12 amino acids. As DNA, the CDR3 is TGTGCCAGCAGTTACGAGGAGCTTCAAGCTTTCTTT. Translation: CASSYEELQAFF.